Below, 10 T cell receptor beta chains from the same sample are listed, as sequenced in a study of human T cells and chemical hapten exposure. Noted time point: patch test 3, about 24 weeks after DPC sensitization. Specified treatment: therapeutic diphenylcyclopropenone sensitization with weekly scalp DPC. TCRdb analysed the RACE reads with MiXCR anew, one entry per CDR3 protein. Among about 90,000 distinct CDR3 sequences, roughly 11% were seen once, and the ten largest hold around 1%. This sample comprised whole blood, obtained in connection with sensitization to the hapten diphenylcyclopropenone (DPC). The source of these receptors is a woman in her 30s with alopecia areata. Some clones in this sample may be carry-over from other donors' samples.

This clonotype was seen a few times. The chain employs TRBV6-2 or TRBV6-3 and TRBJ2-3; TRBD2 might be the D (6 bases). V was clipped by 2 bases and J by 11 bases, with 8 bases between them. The CDR3 covers 11 residues. Per germline, CDR1 MNHEY and CDR2 SVGEGT. The CDR3 reads CASSYLEGQYF. Written as DNA, the CDR3 is TGTGCCAGCAGTTACCTGGAGGGGCAGTATTTT.

The chain employs TRBV19 and TRBJ2-1; D remains unclear. This CDR3 has 14 amino acids. V lost 0 bases to trimming and J lost 0 bases, with 3 bases between them. Germline V lookup: CDR1 LNHDA, CDR2 SQIVND (reference sequence). As DNA, the CDR3 is TGTGCCAGTAGTATAGACAGCTCCTACAATGAGCAGTTCTTC. Protein product: CASSIDSSYNEQFF.

CDR3 coding DNA: TGTGCCAGCAGGGGAGCGGGAGCGTTCCTCTACTTC. Its translation: CASRGAGAFLYF. The chain carries TRBV27 and TRBJ2-7, with 8 bases matching TRBD2. With 6 bases clipped from V and 13 bases from J, the junction kept 11 bases outside the gene matches. The CDR3 has 12 residues. The V gene's germline CDR1 is MNHEY and CDR2 SMNVEV (reference sequence).

The chain recombines TRBV14 with TRBJ2-5; no clear D gene. Per germline, CDR1 SGHDN and CDR2 FVKESK. V lost 4 bases and J 4 bases, leaving 7 bases between the germline ends. The CDR3 is made up of 12 amino acids. In DNA, the CDR3 is TGTGCCAGCAGCCCCGTAGGAGAGACCCAGTACTTC. It is translated as CASSPVGETQYF.

This clonotype was observed a few times. The chain uses TRBV29-1 and TRBJ1-1; no firm D call. Germline CDR1 reads SQVTM; CDR2 reads ANQGSEA. CDR3 size: 12 residues. Trimming shortened V by 7 bases and J by 1 base, and 10 bases separated the two germline ends. CDR3 region: CSGGSQNTEAFF. The CDR3 DNA is TGCAGCGGTGGGAGCCAGAACACTGAAGCTTTCTTT.

The V gene is TRBV28, the J gene TRBJ1-5, with D possibly being TRBD1 (5 bases). Trimming shortened V by 0 bases and J by 1 base, and 7 bases separated the two germline ends. This CDR3 is built from 15 residues. Germline V gives CDR1 MDHEN, CDR2 SYDVKM. The CDR3 is CASSLWAGSNQPQHF. The CDR3 DNA reads as TGTGCCAGCAGTTTATGGGCAGGGAGCAATCAGCCCCAGCATTTT. The variable domain in full, with the rest retrieved from reference TRBV28 and TRBJ1-5, is DVKVTQSSRYLVKRTGEKVFLECVQDMDHENMFWYRQDPGLGLRLIYFSYDVKMKEKGDIPEGYSVSREKKERFSLILESASTNQTSMYLCASSLWAGSNQPQHFGDGTRLSIL.

The rearrangement joins TRBV7-2 to TRBJ2-2; possibly TRBD2 for D (5 bases). The V and J ends lost 3 bases and 1 base respectively, with 9 bases between them. CDR1 and CDR2 from the germline V gene are SGHTA and FQGNSA. CDR3 length: 15 residues. CDR3 loop: CASSFIGRNTGELFF. CDR3 nucleotide sequence: TGTGCCAGCAGCTTTATTGGGAGGAACACCGGGGAGCTGTTTTTT.

This clonotype was detected ten times or more. The rearrangement joins TRBV28 to TRBJ1-2; the D is unclear. The length of the CDR3 is 17 residues. The V end was cut by 6 bases, the J end by 0 bases, with 20 bases between. CDR1 and CDR2 (germline): MDHEN, SYDVKM. CDR3 in amino acids: CASRGEAGKSPNYGYTF. As DNA, the CDR3 is TGTGCCAGCAGAGGAGAGGCAGGAAAGTCCCCTAACTATGGCTACACCTTC.

This clonotype was detected many times. The genes are TRBV6-6 and TRBJ1-5; D is perhaps TRBD1 (5 bases). CDR1 MNHNY and CDR2 SVGAGI come from the germline V gene (reference sequence). This CDR3 comprises 15 residues. V was pared by 7 bases and J by 0 bases, with 13 bases between. CDR3 amino acids: CASMAGPYSNQPQHF. CDR3 nucleotide sequence: TGTGCCAGCATGGCAGGGCCCTATAGCAATCAGCCCCAGCATTTT.

The sample holds many counts of this clonotype. The rearrangement uses TRBV29-1 and TRBJ2-1; D is ambiguous. The CDR3 consists of 12 residues. The germline gives CDR1 SQVTM, CDR2 ANQGSEA. V was shortened by 6 bases and J by 12 bases, with 18 bases between the two germline ends. For the CDR3, the DNA is TGCAGCGTGGGAATTCCAAACTTGTCGCAGTTCTTC. Amino acids: CSVGIPNLSQFF.